This TCR beta chain appears in the sequencing data of a study of CD8 T cells in ankylosing spondylitis. Regarding the study as a whole: In ankylosing spondylitis blood, a motif of seven or eight highly homologous TCR beta variants appeared characteristic.

TCRdb independently ran MiXCR on the 5' RACE reads; one entry per CDR3 protein. The top ten clones hold about 20% of a sample with more than 600,000 distinct CDR3 sequences, under 20% of them seen once. Germline lookup yields CDR1 SGHAT and CDR2 FQDESV (reference sequence). J gave up 1 base and V 5 bases, and 20 bases lay outside the gene matches. The CDR3 has 20 residues. This clonotype was counted between two and nine times. The antigen is unknown. The J gene is TRBJ2-1, the V gene TRBV11-1; 7 nucleotides match TRBD2. This clonotype was obtained from a male donor with ankylosing spondylitis. The sequenced material came from blood, either unsorted or a sorted T cell fraction (not recorded which). The CDR3 loop is CASSQKREFTTPHSYNEQFF. In DNA, the CDR3 is TGTGCCAGCAGCCAGAAGCGGGAATTTACAACTCCGCATTCCTACAATGAGCAGTTCTTC.